This T cell receptor (beta chain) came from a study of tumor and adjacent non-tumor tissue in lung cancer. On the study more broadly: Histology: under 15 adenocarcinoma, a couple of squamous cell carcinoma, 1 small cell lung cancer. The patients, approximately 9 men and about 5 women, were roughly 30 to 80 with stage I to III disease.

Three rounds of nested PCR, following a modified ARM-PCR protocol, produced the TCRbeta library. MiXCR was run by TCRdb on the multiplex PCR reads, yielding one entry per CDR3 protein. Found here are over 60,000 distinct CDR3 sequences, 80% to 85% of them singletons; the top ten hold approximately 12%. With V trimmed by 1 base and J by 4 bases, 5 bases remained unmatched. Germline V gene sequence: CDR1 DFQATT, CDR2 SNEGSKA (reference sequence). The CDR3 runs to 14 residues. Concerning this clonotype: Since the CDR3 does not end with the conserved phenylalanine or tryptophan, this likely comes from a read error.

No cell sorting was done before RNA was extracted from the tissue. The chain joins TRBV20-1 to TRBJ2-7; 9 bases are a match to TRBD1. Specimen: lung tumor tissue. The source is a woman in her fifties or sixties with non-small cell lung cancer. The chain's CDR3 is CSARAGTGSYEQYI. For the CDR3, the DNA is TGCAGTGCTAGAGCCGGGACAGGGTCATACGAGCAGTACATC.